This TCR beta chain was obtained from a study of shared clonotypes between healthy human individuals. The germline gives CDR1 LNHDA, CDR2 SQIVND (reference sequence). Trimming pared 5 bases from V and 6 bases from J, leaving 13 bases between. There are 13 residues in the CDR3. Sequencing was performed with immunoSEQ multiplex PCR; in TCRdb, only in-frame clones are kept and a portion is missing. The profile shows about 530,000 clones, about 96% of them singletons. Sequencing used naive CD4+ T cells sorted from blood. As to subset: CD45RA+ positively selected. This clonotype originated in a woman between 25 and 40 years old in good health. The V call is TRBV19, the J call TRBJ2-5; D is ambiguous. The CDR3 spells CASSSVPRQTQYF. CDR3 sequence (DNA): TGTGCCAGTAGTTCTGTCCCCCGACAGACCCAGTACTTC.